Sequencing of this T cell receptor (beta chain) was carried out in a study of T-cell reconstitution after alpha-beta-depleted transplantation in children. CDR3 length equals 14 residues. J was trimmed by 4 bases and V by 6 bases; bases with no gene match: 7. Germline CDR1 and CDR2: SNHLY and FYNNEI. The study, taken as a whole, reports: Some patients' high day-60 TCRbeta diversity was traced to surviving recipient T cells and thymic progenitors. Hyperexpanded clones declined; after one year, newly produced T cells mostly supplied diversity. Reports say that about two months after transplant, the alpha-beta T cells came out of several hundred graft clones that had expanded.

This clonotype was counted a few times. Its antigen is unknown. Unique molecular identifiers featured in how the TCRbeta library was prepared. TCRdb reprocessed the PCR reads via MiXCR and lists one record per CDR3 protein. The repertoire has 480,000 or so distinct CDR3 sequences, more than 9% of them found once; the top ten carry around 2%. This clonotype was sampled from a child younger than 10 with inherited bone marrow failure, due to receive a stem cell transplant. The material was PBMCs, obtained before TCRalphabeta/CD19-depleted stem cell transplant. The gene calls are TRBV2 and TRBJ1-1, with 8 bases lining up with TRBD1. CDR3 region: CASRLTGGGTEAFF. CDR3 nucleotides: TGTGCCAGCAGGTTAACAGGGGGGGGCACTGAAGCTTTCTTT. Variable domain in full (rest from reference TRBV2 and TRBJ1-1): EPEVTQTPSHQVTQMGQEVILRCVPISNHLYFYWYRQILGQKVEFLVSFYNNEISEKSEIFDDQFSVERPDGSNFTLKIRSTKLEDSAMYFCASRLTGGGTEAFFGQGTRLTVV.